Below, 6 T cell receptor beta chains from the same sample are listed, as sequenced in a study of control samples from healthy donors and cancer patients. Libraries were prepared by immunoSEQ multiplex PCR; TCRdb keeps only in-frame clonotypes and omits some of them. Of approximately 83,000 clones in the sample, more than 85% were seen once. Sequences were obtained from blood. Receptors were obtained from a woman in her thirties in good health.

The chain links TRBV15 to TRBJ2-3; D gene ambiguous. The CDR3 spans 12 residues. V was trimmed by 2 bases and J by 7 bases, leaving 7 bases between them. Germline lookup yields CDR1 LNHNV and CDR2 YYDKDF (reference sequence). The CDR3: CATSRPKNTQYF. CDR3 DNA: TGTGCCACCAGCAGACCCAAAAATACGCAGTATTTT.

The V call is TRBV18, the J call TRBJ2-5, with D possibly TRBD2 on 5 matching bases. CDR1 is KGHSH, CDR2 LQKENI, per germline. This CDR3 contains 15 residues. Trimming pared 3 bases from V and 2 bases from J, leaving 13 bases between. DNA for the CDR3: TGTGCCAGCTCACCCGAGCCCCAGCGGCAAGAGACCCAGTACTTC. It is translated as CASSPEPQRQETQYF.

In DNA, the CDR3 is TGTGCCAGCAGCTTGGTTTCCCTCGGGGGGTCGAGGTCCTACAATGAGCAGTTCTTC. This encodes CASSLVSLGGSRSYNEQFF. The chain joins TRBV5-5 to TRBJ2-1, with 7 nucleotides matching TRBD2. This CDR3 region has 19 residues. Trimming took 0 bases from V and 1 from J; bases not matched to a gene: 13. In germline, CDR1 is SGHKS, CDR2 YYEKEE (reference sequence).

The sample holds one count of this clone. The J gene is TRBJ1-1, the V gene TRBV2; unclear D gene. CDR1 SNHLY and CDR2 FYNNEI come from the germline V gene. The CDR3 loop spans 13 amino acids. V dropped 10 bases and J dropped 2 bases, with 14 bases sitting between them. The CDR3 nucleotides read TGTGCCACCGGTGGGTACGGTAACACTGAAGCTTTCTTT. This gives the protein CATGGYGNTEAFF.

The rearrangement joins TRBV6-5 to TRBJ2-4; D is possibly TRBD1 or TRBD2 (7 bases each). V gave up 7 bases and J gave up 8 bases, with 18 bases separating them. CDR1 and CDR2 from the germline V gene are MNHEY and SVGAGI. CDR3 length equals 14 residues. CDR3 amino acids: CASTNQGEGDIQYF. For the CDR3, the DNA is TGTGCCAGCACCAATCAGGGGGAGGGAGACATTCAGTACTTC.

For the CDR3, the DNA is TGTGCCAGCAGCAATCCTCTTAATCAGCCCCAGCATTTT. This gives the protein CASSNPLNQPQHF. The rearrangement links TRBV28 to TRBJ1-5; D remains ambiguous. The CDR3 totals 13 residues. From germline, CDR1 is MDHEN and CDR2 SYDVKM. Trimming removed 6 bases at V and 4 bases at J, with 10 bases between. Full variable domain (rest looked up from reference TRBV28 and TRBJ1-5): DVKVTQSSRYLVKRTGEKVFLECVQDMDHENMFWYRQDPGLGLRLIYFSYDVKMKEKGDIPEGYSVSREKKERFSLILESASTNQTSMYLCASSNPLNQPQHFGDGTRLSIL.